The rows below give T cell receptor beta chains drawn from one sample of a study of T cells and Merkel cell carcinoma outcomes. Measured with immunoSEQ multiplex PCR; TCRdb has only the in-frame clones, and not every one. The sample lists roughly 3,300 clones, approximately 92% occurring once. Specimen: tumor tissue from Merkel cell carcinoma. Receptors were obtained from a human donor with Merkel cell carcinoma. The CDR3 runs from the conserved cysteine through the conserved F or W. A D gene is named only where the DNA matches it firmly. Clone size, where shown, is once, few, many, or a class for clones that have expanded.

cdr3_aa: CAWSGRNNEQFF
cdr3_nt: TGTGCCTGGAGTGGAAGGAACAATGAGCAGTTCTTC
d_call: .
j_call: TRBJ2-1
v_call: TRBV30
clone_size: .

cdr3_aa: CSASDTDMQYF
cdr3_nt: TGCAGTGCTTCTGATACAGATATGCAGTATTTT
d_call: .
j_call: TRBJ2-3
v_call: TRBV20-1
clone_size: .

cdr3_aa: CASSLDVDTQYF
cdr3_nt: TGTGCCAGCAGCTTAGACGTGGATACGCAGTATTTT
d_call: .
j_call: TRBJ2-3
v_call: TRBV7-9
clone_size: .

cdr3_aa: CASSLSTSGETQYF
cdr3_nt: TGTGCCAGCAGCCTCTCGACTAGCGGGGAGACCCAGTACTTC
d_call: TRBD2
j_call: TRBJ2-5
v_call: TRBV7-3
clone_size: .

cdr3_aa: CASSLGTGDQPQHF
cdr3_nt: TGTGCCAGCAGCTTAGGGACAGGAGATCAGCCCCAGCATTTT
d_call: TRBD1
j_call: TRBJ1-5
v_call: TRBV7-2
clone_size: .

cdr3_aa: CASSKGTVQETQYF
cdr3_nt: TGTGCCAGCAGCAAAGGGACAGTCCAAGAGACCCAGTACTTC
d_call: TRBD1
j_call: TRBJ2-5
v_call: TRBV9
clone_size: .

cdr3_aa: CASRNGDRETQYF
cdr3_nt: TGCGCCAGCCGCAACGGGGATCGAGAGACCCAGTACTTC
d_call: .
j_call: TRBJ2-5
v_call: TRBV5-1
clone_size: .

cdr3_aa: CASRTPSGGFLRNEQFF
cdr3_nt: TGTGCCAGCAGAACTCCTAGCGGGGGGTTCCTAAGAAATGAGCAGTTCTTC
d_call: TRBD2
j_call: TRBJ2-1
v_call: TRBV27
clone_size: once

cdr3_aa: CASSQDRGTVPRDGYTF
cdr3_nt: TGCGCCAGCAGCCAAGATAGGGGGACAGTCCCTAGGGATGGCTACACCTTC
d_call: TRBD1
j_call: TRBJ1-2
v_call: TRBV4-1
clone_size: once

cdr3_aa: CASRATGLNTEAFF
cdr3_nt: TGTGCCAGCAGGGCGACAGGGTTGAACACTGAAGCTTTCTTT
d_call: TRBD1
j_call: TRBJ1-1
v_call: TRBV27
clone_size: .

cdr3_aa: CASSLATGNFQETQYF
cdr3_nt: TGCGCCAGCAGCTTGGCGACAGGGAATTTCCAAGAGACCCAGTACTTC
d_call: TRBD1
j_call: TRBJ2-5
v_call: TRBV5-1
clone_size: .

cdr3_aa: CASSPGLAGENEQFF
cdr3_nt: TGTGCCAGCTCACCGGGACTAGCGGGAGAAAATGAGCAGTTCTTC
d_call: TRBD2
j_call: TRBJ2-1
v_call: TRBV18
clone_size: .

cdr3_aa: CASNLGESGAIDRELFF
cdr3_nt: TGTGCCAGCAACTTAGGGGAATCGGGGGCTATAGACCGGGAGCTGTTTTTT
d_call: .
j_call: TRBJ2-2
v_call: TRBV11-3
clone_size: .

cdr3_aa: CSVVPGDGADTQYF
cdr3_nt: TGCAGCGTTGTTCCGGGGGACGGGGCAGATACGCAGTATTTT
d_call: .
j_call: TRBJ2-3
v_call: TRBV29-1
clone_size: .

cdr3_aa: CASSLRGYEKLFF
cdr3_nt: TGTGCCAGCAGCCTTCGAGGATACGAAAAACTGTTTTTT
d_call: .
j_call: TRBJ1-4
v_call: TRBV25-1
clone_size: .

cdr3_aa: CASSPTPGGQETQYF
cdr3_nt: TGTGCCAGCAGCCCAACGCCCGGAGGGCAAGAGACCCAGTACTTC
d_call: .
j_call: TRBJ2-5
v_call: TRBV7-3
clone_size: .

cdr3_aa: CASSNPDEGGNQPQHF
cdr3_nt: TGTGCCAGCAGCAACCCAGACGAAGGTGGGAATCAGCCCCAGCATTTT
d_call: .
j_call: TRBJ1-5
v_call: TRBV21-1
clone_size: .

cdr3_aa: CASSQGGHTEAFF
cdr3_nt: TGCGCCAGCAGCCAAGGGGGCCACACTGAAGCTTTCTTT
d_call: .
j_call: TRBJ1-1
v_call: TRBV4-1
clone_size: .

cdr3_aa: CASSLSQGYNQPQHF
cdr3_nt: TGTGCCAGCAGCTTAAGCCAGGGCTACAATCAGCCCCAGCATTTT
d_call: .
j_call: TRBJ1-5
v_call: TRBV7-8
clone_size: .

cdr3_aa: CASSPRGLEQYF
cdr3_nt: TGTGCCAGTAGTCCAAGGGGTCTCGAGCAGTACTTC
d_call: .
j_call: TRBJ2-7
v_call: TRBV19
clone_size: large

cdr3_aa: CVSSPSTSLGAYEQYF
cdr3_nt: TGTGTCAGCTCACCCTCGACTAGCCTCGGGGCCTACGAGCAGTACTTC
d_call: TRBD2
j_call: TRBJ2-7
v_call: TRBV18
clone_size: .

cdr3_aa: CASSRHLKETQYF
cdr3_nt: TGTGCCAGCAGCCGACACTTAAAAGAGACCCAGTACTTC
d_call: .
j_call: TRBJ2-5
v_call: TRBV11-2
clone_size: .

cdr3_aa: CAISGDSQLNTDTQYF
cdr3_nt: TGTGCCATCAGCGGGGACAGCCAACTCAACACAGATACGCAGTATTTT
d_call: TRBD1
j_call: TRBJ2-3
v_call: TRBV10-3
clone_size: .

cdr3_aa: CASTHRGNGYGYTF
cdr3_nt: TGTGCCAGCACCCACCGAGGGAATGGCTATGGCTACACCTTC
d_call: .
j_call: TRBJ1-2
v_call: TRBV6-5
clone_size: once

cdr3_aa: CASTVNPTTNTEAFF
cdr3_nt: TGTGCCAGCACCGTTAACCCGACCACGAACACTGAAGCTTTCTTT
d_call: .
j_call: TRBJ1-1
v_call: TRBV6-5
clone_size: .

cdr3_aa: CASSLNPNTGELFF
cdr3_nt: TGTGCCAGCAGCTTAAACCCGAACACCGGGGAGCTGTTTTTT
d_call: .
j_call: TRBJ2-2
v_call: TRBV7-9
clone_size: .

cdr3_aa: CASSLGGPRSDQPQHF
cdr3_nt: TGTGCCAGCAGCTTGGGAGGGCCGAGGTCGGATCAGCCCCAGCATTTT
d_call: .
j_call: TRBJ1-5
v_call: TRBV5-6
clone_size: .

cdr3_aa: CASSLGDRVELFF
cdr3_nt: TGTGCCAGCAGCTTGGGTGACAGGGTTGAGCTGTTTTTT
d_call: TRBD1
j_call: TRBJ2-2
v_call: TRBV5-5
clone_size: .

cdr3_aa: CASKGAGDTQYF
cdr3_nt: TGTGCCAGCAAGGGGGCGGGAGATACGCAGTATTTT
d_call: TRBD1
j_call: TRBJ2-3
v_call: TRBV7-2
clone_size: .

cdr3_aa: CAISEGLGTTYYNEQFF
cdr3_nt: TGTGCCATCAGTGAAGGGTTAGGGACTACATACTACAATGAGCAGTTCTTC
d_call: TRBD2
j_call: TRBJ2-1
v_call: TRBV10-3
clone_size: .

cdr3_aa: CASRGLAGGHYEQYF
cdr3_nt: TGTGCTAGCAGGGGACTAGCGGGGGGCCACTACGAGCAGTACTTC
d_call: TRBD2
j_call: TRBJ2-7
v_call: TRBV2
clone_size: .

cdr3_aa: CASSFFSGSYEQYF
cdr3_nt: TGTGCCAGCAGCTTCTTTAGCGGGAGCTACGAGCAGTACTTC
d_call: TRBD2
j_call: TRBJ2-7
v_call: TRBV7-3
clone_size: .

cdr3_aa: CASSLGRDRVRTGELFF
cdr3_nt: TGTGCCAGCAGTTTAGGGCGGGACAGGGTTCGGACCGGGGAGCTGTTTTTT
d_call: TRBD1
j_call: TRBJ2-2
v_call: TRBV27
clone_size: .

cdr3_aa: CASSVLTHNEQFF
cdr3_nt: TGTGCCAGCAGCGTGCTAACCCACAATGAGCAGTTCTTC
d_call: .
j_call: TRBJ2-1
v_call: TRBV9
clone_size: .

cdr3_aa: CAWSVRPNTEAFF
cdr3_nt: TGTGCCTGGAGTGTCCGGCCTAACACTGAAGCTTTCTTT
d_call: .
j_call: TRBJ1-1
v_call: TRBV30
clone_size: .

cdr3_aa: CASSFTSPGNTIYF
cdr3_nt: TGTGCCAGCAGCTTTACTTCTCCTGGAAACACCATATATTTT
d_call: .
j_call: TRBJ1-3
v_call: TRBV9
clone_size: .

cdr3_aa: CASSQFLSSGNTIYF
cdr3_nt: TGTGCCAGCAGCCAGTTCTTGAGCTCTGGAAACACCATATATTTT
d_call: .
j_call: TRBJ1-3
v_call: TRBV14
clone_size: few

cdr3_aa: CASSSTGGIGNTEAFF
cdr3_nt: TGTGCCAGCAGCTCTACAGGGGGTATAGGGAATACTGAAGCTTTCTTT
d_call: TRBD1
j_call: TRBJ1-1
v_call: TRBV11-2
clone_size: once

cdr3_aa: CASSLSTAVTEAFF
cdr3_nt: TGCGCCAGCAGCTTGAGTACGGCTGTTACTGAAGCTTTCTTT
d_call: .
j_call: TRBJ1-1
v_call: TRBV5-1
clone_size: .

cdr3_aa: CASSWGEGRGYGYTF
cdr3_nt: TGCGCCAGCAGCTGGGGAGAGGGACGGGGCTATGGCTACACCTTC
d_call: .
j_call: TRBJ1-2
v_call: TRBV5-1
clone_size: .

cdr3_aa: CAWSRDRGEKLFF
cdr3_nt: TGTGCCTGGAGTCGGGACAGGGGCGAAAAACTGTTTTTT
d_call: TRBD1
j_call: TRBJ1-4
v_call: TRBV30
clone_size: .

cdr3_aa: CSASLEETQYF
cdr3_nt: TGCAGTGCTAGTCTAGAAGAGACCCAGTACTTC
d_call: .
j_call: TRBJ2-5
v_call: TRBV20-1
clone_size: .

cdr3_aa: CASTMRLAENIQYF
cdr3_nt: TGTGCCAGCACCATGCGACTAGCGGAAAACATTCAGTACTTC
d_call: TRBD2
j_call: TRBJ2-4
v_call: TRBV2
clone_size: .

cdr3_aa: CASSAWTGGTGELFF
cdr3_nt: TGTGCCAGCAGCGCCTGGACAGGGGGGACCGGGGAGCTGTTTTTT
d_call: TRBD1
j_call: TRBJ2-2
v_call: TRBV9
clone_size: .

cdr3_aa: CASSLGGGPVEQYF
cdr3_nt: TGTGCCAGCAGCTTAGGAGGAGGGCCAGTCGAGCAGTACTTC
d_call: .
j_call: TRBJ2-7
v_call: TRBV7-2
clone_size: .

cdr3_aa: CASSPRGLEQYF
cdr3_nt: TGTGCCAGTAGTCCAAGGGGTCTCGAGCAGTACTTC
d_call: .
j_call: TRBJ2-7
v_call: TRBV19
clone_size: .

cdr3_aa: CASSLKPRSNQPQHF
cdr3_nt: TGTGCCAGCAGTTTAAAACCGAGGAGCAATCAGCCCCAGCATTTT
d_call: .
j_call: TRBJ1-5
v_call: TRBV28
clone_size: .

cdr3_aa: CASSGGGYNQPQHF
cdr3_nt: TGTGCCAGCAGCGGGGGGGGGTACAATCAGCCCCAGCATTTT
d_call: .
j_call: TRBJ1-5
v_call: TRBV9
clone_size: .

cdr3_aa: CASSLTENTEAFF
cdr3_nt: TGCGCCAGCAGCTTGACAGAAAACACTGAAGCTTTCTTT
d_call: .
j_call: TRBJ1-1
v_call: TRBV5-1
clone_size: .

cdr3_aa: CASRDSELRKFF
cdr3_nt: TGTGCCAGCAGAGATTCAGAGCTGAGGAAGTTCTTC
d_call: .
j_call: TRBJ2-1
v_call: TRBV6-1
clone_size: .

cdr3_aa: CASSQGDREAGELFF
cdr3_nt: TGCGCCAGCAGCCAAGGGGACAGGGAGGCCGGGGAGCTGTTTTTT
d_call: TRBD1
j_call: TRBJ2-2
v_call: TRBV4-1
clone_size: .

cdr3_aa: CASSLGLEGHGYTF
cdr3_nt: TGCGCCAGCAGCTTGGGTCTCGAGGGCCATGGCTACACCTTC
d_call: .
j_call: TRBJ1-2
v_call: TRBV5-1
clone_size: .

cdr3_aa: CASSRTSRRSSETQYF
cdr3_nt: TGTGCCAGCTCGCGGACTAGCAGGAGGTCTAGCGAGACCCAGTACTTC
d_call: TRBD2
j_call: TRBJ2-5
v_call: TRBV18
clone_size: once

cdr3_aa: CASSQLADAYEQYF
cdr3_nt: TGCGCCAGCAGCCAACTAGCGGACGCCTACGAGCAGTACTTC
d_call: TRBD2
j_call: TRBJ2-7
v_call: TRBV4-1
clone_size: .

cdr3_aa: CASSPGDHGYTF
cdr3_nt: TGTGCCAGCTCACCAGGGGACCATGGCTACACCTTC
d_call: .
j_call: TRBJ1-2
v_call: TRBV18
clone_size: .

cdr3_aa: CASSQQQGGTEAFF
cdr3_nt: TGTGCCAGCAGCCAACAGCAGGGGGGCACTGAAGCTTTCTTT
d_call: TRBD1
j_call: TRBJ1-1
v_call: TRBV4-2
clone_size: few

cdr3_aa: CASSEGGSFYGYTF
cdr3_nt: TGTGCCAGCAGCGAGGGGGGGTCTTTCTATGGCTACACCTTC
d_call: .
j_call: TRBJ1-2
v_call: TRBV9
clone_size: .

cdr3_aa: CASSPTLPGGELNYGYTF
cdr3_nt: TGTGCCAGCTCACCAACCCTTCCGGGAGGCGAGCTTAACTATGGCTACACCTTC
d_call: .
j_call: TRBJ1-2
v_call: TRBV18
clone_size: .